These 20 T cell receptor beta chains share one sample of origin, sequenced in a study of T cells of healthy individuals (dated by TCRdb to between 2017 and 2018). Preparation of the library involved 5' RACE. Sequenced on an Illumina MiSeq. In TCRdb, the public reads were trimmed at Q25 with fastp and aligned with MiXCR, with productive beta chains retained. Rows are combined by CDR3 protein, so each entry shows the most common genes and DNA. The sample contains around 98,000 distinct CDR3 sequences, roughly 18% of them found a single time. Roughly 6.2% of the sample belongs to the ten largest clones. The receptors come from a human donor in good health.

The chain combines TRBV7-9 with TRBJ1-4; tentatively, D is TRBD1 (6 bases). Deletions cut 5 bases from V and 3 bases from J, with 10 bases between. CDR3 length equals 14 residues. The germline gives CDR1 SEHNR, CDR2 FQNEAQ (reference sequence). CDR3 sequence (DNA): TGTGCCAGCAGCCCGAGGGGGGCTAATGAAAAACTGTTTTTT. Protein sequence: CASSPRGANEKLFF.

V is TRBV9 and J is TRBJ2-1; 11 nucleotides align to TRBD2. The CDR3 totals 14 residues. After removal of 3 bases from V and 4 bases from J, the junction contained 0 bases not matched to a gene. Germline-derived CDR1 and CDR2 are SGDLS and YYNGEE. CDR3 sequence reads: CASSGLAGYNEQFF. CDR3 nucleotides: TGTGCCAGCAGCGGACTAGCGGGGTACAATGAGCAGTTCTTC.

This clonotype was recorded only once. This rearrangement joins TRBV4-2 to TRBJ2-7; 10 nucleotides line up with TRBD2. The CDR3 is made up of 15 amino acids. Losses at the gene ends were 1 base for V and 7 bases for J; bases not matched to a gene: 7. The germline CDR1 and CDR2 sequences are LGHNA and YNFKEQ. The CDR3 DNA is TGTGCCAGCAGCCAAGTTCTAGCGGGAGCGGGGGAGCAGTACTTC. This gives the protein CASSQVLAGAGEQYF.

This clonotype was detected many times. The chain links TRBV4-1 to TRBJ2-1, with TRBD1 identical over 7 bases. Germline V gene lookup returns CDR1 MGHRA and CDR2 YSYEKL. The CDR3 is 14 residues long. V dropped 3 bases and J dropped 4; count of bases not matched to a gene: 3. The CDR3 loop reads CASSHGGQYNEQFF. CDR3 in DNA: TGCGCCAGCAGCCATGGGGGACAGTACAATGAGCAGTTCTTC.

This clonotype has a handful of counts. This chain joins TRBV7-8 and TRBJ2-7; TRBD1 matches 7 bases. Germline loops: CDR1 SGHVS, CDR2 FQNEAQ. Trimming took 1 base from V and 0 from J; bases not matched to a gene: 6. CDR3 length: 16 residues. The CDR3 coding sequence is TGTGCCAGCAGCTTAGTGCCGGGACAGAGCTCCTACGAGCAGTACTTC. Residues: CASSLVPGQSSYEQYF.

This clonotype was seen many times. The CDR3 protein is CASKGGYNEQFF. In DNA form, the CDR3 reads TGTGCCAGCAAAGGCGGCTACAATGAGCAGTTCTTC. This sequence joins TRBV28 and TRBJ2-1; no definite D call. The germline CDR1 and CDR2 sequences are MDHEN and SYDVKM. The germline V and J ends were trimmed by 7 bases and 3 bases, with 7 bases remaining between them. The CDR3 has 12 amino acids.

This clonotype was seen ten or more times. The CDR3 DNA is TGTGCCAGCAGTGACGGGACTAGTAGAGAGCAGTACTTC. This sequence encodes CASSDGTSREQYF. The V call is TRBV6-2 or TRBV6-3, the J call TRBJ2-7; 8 bases are a match to TRBD2. The CDR3 covers 13 residues. The V and J ends lost 5 bases and 7 bases, in that order; junction bases with no gene match: 7. Germline lookup yields CDR1 MNHEY and CDR2 SVGEGT.

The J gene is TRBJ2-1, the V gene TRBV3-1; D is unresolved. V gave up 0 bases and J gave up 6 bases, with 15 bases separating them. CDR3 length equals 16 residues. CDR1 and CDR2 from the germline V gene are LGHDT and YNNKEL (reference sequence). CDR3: CASSQDGGLELNEQFF. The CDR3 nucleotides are TGTGCCAGCAGCCAAGATGGTGGGCTAGAACTCAATGAGCAGTTCTTC.

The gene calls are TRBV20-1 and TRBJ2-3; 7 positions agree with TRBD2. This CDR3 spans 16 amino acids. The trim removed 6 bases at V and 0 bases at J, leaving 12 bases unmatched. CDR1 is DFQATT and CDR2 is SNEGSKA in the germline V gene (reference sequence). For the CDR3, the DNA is TGCAGTGCCGACGCCTTGGCTAGCGGTAGCACAGATACGCAGTATTTT. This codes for CSADALASGSTDTQYF.

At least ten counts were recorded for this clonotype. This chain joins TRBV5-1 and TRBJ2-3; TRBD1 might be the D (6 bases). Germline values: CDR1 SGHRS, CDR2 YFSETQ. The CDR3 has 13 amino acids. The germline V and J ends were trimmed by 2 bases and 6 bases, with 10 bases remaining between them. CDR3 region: CASSFWGRDTQYF. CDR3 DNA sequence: TGCGCCAGCAGCTTCTGGGGGCGCGATACGCAGTATTTT. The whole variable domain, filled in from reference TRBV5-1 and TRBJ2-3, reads KAGVTQTPRYLIKTRGQQVTLSCSPISGHRSVSWYQQTPGQGLQFLFEYFSETQRNKGNFPGRFSGRQFSNSRSEMNVSTLELGDSALYLCASSFWGRDTQYFGPGTRLTVL.

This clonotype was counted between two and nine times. The CDR3, as DNA: TGTGCCAGCAGCTTGTTGGGAAACACTGAAGCTTTCTTT. Translated: CASSLLGNTEAFF. The gene calls are TRBV7-2 and TRBJ1-1; no definite D call. Germline assignment: CDR1 SGHTA and CDR2 FQGNSA. V lost 3 bases and J 2 bases, leaving 7 bases between the germline ends. CDR3 length: 13 residues. Together with reference TRBV7-2 and TRBJ1-1, the CDR3 gives the full variable domain: GAGVSQSPSNKVTEKGKDVELRCDPISGHTALYWYRQSLGQGLEFLIYFQGNSAPDKSGLPSDRFSAERTGGSVSTLTIQRTQQEDSAVYLCASSLLGNTEAFFGQGTRLTVV.

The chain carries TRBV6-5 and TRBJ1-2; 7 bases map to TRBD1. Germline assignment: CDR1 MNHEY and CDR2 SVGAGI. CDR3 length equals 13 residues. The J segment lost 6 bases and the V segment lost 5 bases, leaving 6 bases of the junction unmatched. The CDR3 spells CASSPLRGHGYTF. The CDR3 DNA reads TGTGCCAGCAGTCCCCTAAGGGGGCATGGCTACACCTTC.

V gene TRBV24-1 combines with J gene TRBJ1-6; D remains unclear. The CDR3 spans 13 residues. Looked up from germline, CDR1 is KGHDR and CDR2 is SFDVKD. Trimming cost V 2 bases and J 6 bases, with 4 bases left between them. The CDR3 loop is CATSDSLNSPLHF. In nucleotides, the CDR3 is TGTGCCACCAGTGATTCCCTTAATTCACCCCTCCACTTT.

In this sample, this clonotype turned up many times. This CDR3 is CASSTPGGRNTIYF. For the CDR3, the DNA is TGTGCCAGCAGCACACCGGGGGGAAGAAACACCATATATTTT. The chain uses TRBV12-3 or TRBV12-4 and TRBJ1-3; possibly TRBD1 for D (5 bases). This CDR3 region has 14 residues. V was trimmed by 6 bases and J by 5 bases, leaving 14 bases between them.

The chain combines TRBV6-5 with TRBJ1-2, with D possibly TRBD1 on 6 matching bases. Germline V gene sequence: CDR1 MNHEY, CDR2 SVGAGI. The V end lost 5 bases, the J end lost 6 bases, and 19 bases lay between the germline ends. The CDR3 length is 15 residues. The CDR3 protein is CASSHRDTKPDGYTF. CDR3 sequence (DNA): TGTGCCAGCAGTCACCGGGACACCAAACCCGATGGCTACACCTTC.

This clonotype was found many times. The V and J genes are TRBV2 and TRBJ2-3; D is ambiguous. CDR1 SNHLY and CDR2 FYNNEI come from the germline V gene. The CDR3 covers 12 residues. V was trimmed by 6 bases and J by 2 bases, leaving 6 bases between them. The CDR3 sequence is CASRGYTDTQYF. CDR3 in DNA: TGTGCCAGCAGGGGCTACACAGATACGCAGTATTTT.

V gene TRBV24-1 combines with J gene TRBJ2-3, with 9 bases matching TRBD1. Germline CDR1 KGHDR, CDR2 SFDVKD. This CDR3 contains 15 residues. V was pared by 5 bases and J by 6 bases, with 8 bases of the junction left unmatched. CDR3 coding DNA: TGTGCCACCAGTGGTGGACAGGGGCGGGAGGATACGCAGTATTTT. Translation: CATSGGQGREDTQYF.

The CDR3 nucleotides read TGTGCCAGCAGTTATCGGGGGCCAGAAGAGACCCAGTACTTC. Protein product: CASSYRGPEETQYF. This chain joins TRBV6-2 or TRBV6-3 and TRBJ2-5; D is perhaps TRBD1 or TRBD2 (6 bases each). CDR1 and CDR2 (germline): MNHEY, SVGEGT. Trimming left V 3 bases short and J 3 bases short, with 11 bases between. The CDR3 length is 14 residues.

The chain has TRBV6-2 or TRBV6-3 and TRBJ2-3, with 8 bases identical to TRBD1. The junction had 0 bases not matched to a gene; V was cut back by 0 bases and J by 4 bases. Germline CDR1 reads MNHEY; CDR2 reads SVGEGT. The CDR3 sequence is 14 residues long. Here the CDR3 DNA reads TGTGCCAGCAGTTACTCACAGGGGGCAGATACGCAGTATTTT. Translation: CASSYSQGADTQYF.

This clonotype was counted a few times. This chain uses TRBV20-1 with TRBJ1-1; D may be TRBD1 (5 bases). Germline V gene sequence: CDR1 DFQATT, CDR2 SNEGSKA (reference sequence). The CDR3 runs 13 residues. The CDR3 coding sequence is TGCAGGGGAACTACAGGCGCGAACACTGAAGCTTTCTTT. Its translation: CRGTTGANTEAFF.